Each of the 23 T cell receptor beta chains below was sequenced from the same sample in a study of shared clonotypes between healthy human individuals (dated by TCRdb to the early 2020s). For the CD8 naive samples, CD45RO-negative cells were positively selected for CCR7, yielding a CD45RA+CCR7+ population from which TemRA cells were excluded. The library came from the immunoSEQ multiplex PCR assay. TCRdb stores this immuneACCESS table with in-frame sequences only. Part of the clones is absent; in the studies checked, under half of the shortfall reflects unresolved V genes, and no reason is known for the rest. This sample lists almost 700,000 clones; 90% to 95% were detected once. 24% of the sample is held by the ten biggest clonotypes. Sequencing was done on a sample of naive CD8+ T cells sorted from blood. The intended sense of this specimen's cell subset or site label: CD45RA+CCR7+. The receptor set was obtained from a man under 40 in good health.

This clone was observed a single time. The chain joins TRBV19 to TRBJ2-7, with 7 bases that match TRBD1. V shed 6 bases, J shed 3 bases, and the junction held 14 bases outside the gene matches. This CDR3 region has 16 residues. Germline V gene data show CDR1 as LNHDA and CDR2 as SQIVND (reference sequence). The CDR3 sequence is CASSSTTGTAIYEQYF. In DNA form, the CDR3 reads TGTGCCAGTAGCAGCACCACCGGGACAGCTATCTACGAGCAGTACTTC.

The V gene is TRBV18, the J gene TRBJ1-1; D is possibly TRBD1 (6 bases). V lost 0 bases to trimming and J lost 11 bases, with 16 bases between them. The length of the CDR3 is 14 residues. From germline, CDR1 is KGHSH and CDR2 LQKENI. This CDR3 reads CASSPPSGGHQAFF. The CDR3 coding sequence is TGTGCCAGCTCACCACCCTCCGGGGGCCATCAGGCTTTCTTT.

This sequence joins TRBV2 and TRBJ2-7; weak D call: TRBD1 (6 bases). This CDR3 spans 18 amino acids. V was trimmed by 11 bases and J by 1 base, leaving 30 bases between them. Germline V gene sequence: CDR1 SNHLY, CDR2 FYNNEI. DNA of the CDR3: TGTGCCGTGATTCCGGGACATGGTATAACTAAGTCTTCCTACGAGCAGTACTTC. Its translation is CAVIPGHGITKSSYEQYF.

For the CDR3, the DNA is TGCGCCAGCAGCTTGGTTGGTTCAGCCTACGAGCAGTACTTC. Protein product: CASSLVGSAYEQYF. This chain uses TRBV5-1 with TRBJ2-7; D call uncertain. Germline V gene sequence: CDR1 SGHRS, CDR2 YFSETQ. The length of the CDR3 is 14 residues. Trimming took 0 bases from V and 2 from J, leaving 9 bases between them. Variable domain in full (rest from reference TRBV5-1 and TRBJ2-7): KAGVTQTPRYLIKTRGQQVTLSCSPISGHRSVSWYQQTPGQGLQFLFEYFSETQRNKGNFPGRFSGRQFSNSRSEMNVSTLELGDSALYLCASSLVGSAYEQYFGPGTRLTVT.

This clone was seen once. The chain uses TRBV11-3 and TRBJ2-1; D assignment may be TRBD1 or TRBD2 (6 bases each). CDR3 length: 15 residues. V lost 3 bases to trimming and J lost 0 bases, with 9 bases between them. Germline CDR1 reads SGHNT; CDR2 reads YENEEA. This chain's CDR3 is CASSLRGDSYNEQFF. In nucleotides, the CDR3 is TGTGCCAGCAGCTTGAGGGGGGACTCCTACAATGAGCAGTTCTTC. The full variable domain, its missing parts supplied by reference TRBV11-3 and TRBJ2-1, is EAGVVQSPRYKIIEKKQPVAFWCNPISGHNTLYWYLQNLGQGPELLIRYENEEAVDDSQLPKDRFSAERLKGVDSTLKIQPAELGDSAVYLCASSLRGDSYNEQFFGPGTRLTVL.

The chain carries TRBV6-1 and TRBJ2-3; tentatively, D is TRBD2 (5 bases). CDR1 MNHNS and CDR2 SASEGT come from the germline V gene. The CDR3 is 13 amino acids. Trimming shortened V by 5 bases and J by 3 bases, and 9 bases separated the two germline ends. CDR3 coding DNA: TGTGCCAGCAGTTATAGGGAGACAGATACGCAGTATTTT. Translating it yields CASSYRETDTQYF.

The rearrangement links TRBV7-2 to TRBJ2-1; 7 bases agree with TRBD1. Germline CDR1 SGHTA, CDR2 FQGNSA. The CDR3 length is 16 residues. V trimming: 2 bases; J trimming: 4 bases; junction bases outside the gene matches: 8. The CDR3 here is CASSLPGQVPYNEQFF. As DNA, the CDR3 is TGTGCCAGCAGCTTACCCGGACAGGTTCCTTACAATGAGCAGTTCTTC.

CDR3 nucleotide sequence: TGTGCCAGCAGCTTAAGGTTCCCCGGGACAGGGAACACCGGGGAGCTGTTTTTT. Translation gives CASSLRFPGTGNTGELFF. V is TRBV11-2 and J is TRBJ2-2; 8 bases line up with TRBD1. Germline loops: CDR1 SGHAT, CDR2 FQNNGV. The CDR3 is 18 amino acids. The trim removed 2 bases at V and 1 base at J, leaving 9 bases unmatched.

The chain recombines TRBV15 with TRBJ2-1; 11 bases match TRBD2. This CDR3 is built from 19 residues. V shed 0 bases, J shed 7 bases, and the junction held 14 bases outside the gene matches. Per germline, CDR1 LNHNV and CDR2 YYDKDF (reference sequence). The CDR3 spells CATSRDWEVAGGAGNEQFF. The CDR3 DNA reads as TGTGCCACCAGCAGAGATTGGGAAGTAGCGGGAGGGGCGGGGAATGAGCAGTTCTTC.

The CDR3 reads CASSPQGAGEQFF. CDR3 nucleotides: TGTGCCAGCAGTCCTCAGGGGGCTGGTGAGCAGTTCTTC. The chain carries TRBV6-5 and TRBJ2-1, with 8 bases fitting TRBD1. J lost 9 bases, V lost 5 bases, and 6 bases had no gene match. The CDR3 extends over 13 amino acids. CDR1 MNHEY and CDR2 SVGAGI come from the germline V gene.

This clone was seen only once. The rearrangement links TRBV13 to TRBJ2-7, with 8 nucleotides matching TRBD2. The V gene end was trimmed by 6 bases and the J gene end by 2 bases; junction bases not matched to a gene: 6. Germline loops: CDR1 PRHDT, CDR2 FYEKMQ (reference sequence). CDR3 length: 14 amino acids. CDR3 coding DNA: TGTGCCAGCAGTGCGCGGGAGGTCCCCTACGAGCAGTACTTC. Amino acids: CASSAREVPYEQYF. The full variable domain, its missing parts supplied by reference TRBV13 and TRBJ2-7, is AAGVIQSPRHLIKEKRETATLKCYPIPRHDTVYWYQQGPGQDPQFLISFYEKMQSDKGSIPDRFSAQQFSDYHSELNMSSLELGDSALYFCASSAREVPYEQYFGPGTRLTVT.

V and J are TRBV6-1 and TRBJ1-1; no firm D call. V shed 1 base and J shed 11 bases, with 14 bases lying between them. Germline loops: CDR1 MNHNS, CDR2 SASEGT. The CDR3 covers 13 residues. This CDR3 reads CASSEGTFPGAFF. In DNA, the CDR3 is TGTGCCAGCAGTGAAGGCACATTTCCCGGGGCTTTCTTT.

This chain uses TRBV11-2 with TRBJ2-7; D not certain. The V gene lost 1 base and the J gene lost 9 bases, with 13 bases spanning the gap. CDR3 size: 13 residues. CDR1 and CDR2 from the germline V gene are SGHAT and FQNNGV. CDR3 nucleotide sequence: TGTGCCAGCAGCTTAGTAGGGCACCTTGGGCAGTACTTC. The encoded protein is CASSLVGHLGQYF.

The chain joins TRBV27 to TRBJ2-7, with 13 bases identical to TRBD2. This CDR3 region has 15 residues. After removal of 5 bases from V and 3 bases from J, the junction contained 4 bases not matched to a gene. Per germline, CDR1 MNHEY and CDR2 SMNVEV (reference sequence). The chain's CDR3 is CASSVGLAGLYEQYF. CDR3 sequence (DNA): TGTGCCAGCAGTGTGGGACTAGCGGGACTCTACGAGCAGTACTTC.

This clone appeared a single time. The rearrangement links TRBV11-2 to TRBJ2-4; a weak D match, TRBD1 (6 bases). Trimming pared 8 bases from V and 0 bases from J, leaving 14 bases between. The CDR3 consists of 15 residues. Germline V gene sequence: CDR1 SGHAT, CDR2 FQNNGV. The CDR3 region is CASRQVLLAKNIQYF. The CDR3 DNA sequence: TGTGCCAGCCGACAGGTTCTCTTAGCCAAAAACATTCAGTACTTC. The full variable domain, in which reference TRBV11-2 and TRBJ2-4 provide the parts outside the CDR3, is EAGVAQSPRYKIIEKRQSVAFWCNPISGHATLYWYQQILGQGPKLLIQFQNNGVVDDSQLPKDRFSAERLKGVDSTLKIQPAKLEDSAVYLCASRQVLLAKNIQYFGAGTRLSVL.

The chain recombines TRBV15 with TRBJ2-1; D unclear. CDR1 LNHNV and CDR2 YYDKDF come from the germline V gene (reference sequence). The CDR3 is 13 amino acids. Trimming shortened V by 7 bases and J by 6 bases, and 13 bases separated the two germline ends. In DNA, the CDR3 is TGTGCCACCACCTCCGGCTATGCCAATGAGCAGTTCTTC. This codes for CATTSGYANEQFF.

V is TRBV6-5 and J is TRBJ2-5, with D unresolved. The V end was cut by 4 bases, the J end by 3 bases, with 6 bases between. Germline V lookup: CDR1 MNHEY, CDR2 SVGAGI. This CDR3 region has 12 residues. The CDR3 sequence is CASSLNEETQYF. The CDR3 region has the DNA TGTGCCAGCAGTTTGAACGAAGAGACCCAGTACTTC.

This chain uses TRBV18 with TRBJ2-3; tentative D call: TRBD2 (6 bases). Germline assignment: CDR1 KGHSH and CDR2 LQKENI. The CDR3 extends over 13 amino acids. V lost 4 bases and J 4 bases, leaving 9 bases between the germline ends. This CDR3 reads CASSLSGADTQYF. CDR3 DNA sequence: TGTGCCAGCTCACTTTCGGGGGCAGATACGCAGTATTTT.

Turning to this clone: This is likely an artifact of a read error, given a far larger clone one base away. This chain links TRBV25-1 with TRBJ2-2; D not resolved. This CDR3 region has 13 residues. CDR1 is MGHDK and CDR2 is SYGVNS in the germline V gene. Trimming left V 3 bases short and J 1 base short, with 3 bases between. The CDR3 DNA reads TGTGCCAGCAGTGAGGGGAACACCGGGGAGCTGTTTTTT. Translated: CASSEGNTGELFF.

The rearrangement uses TRBV11-2 and TRBJ2-7; D is undetermined. The germline CDR1 and CDR2 sequences are SGHAT and FQNNGV. The CDR3 has 13 residues. V was cut by 2 bases and J by 2 bases, with 7 bases left in between. In DNA form, the CDR3 reads TGTGCCAGCAGCTTACGGGCCGCCTACGAGCAGTACTTC. This encodes CASSLRAAYEQYF.

As concerns this clone: The same CDR3 is also encoded by other DNA sequences in this sample. The chain combines TRBV27 with TRBJ2-3, with 14 bases that match TRBD2. V was pared by 4 bases and J by 1 base, with 4 bases of the junction left unmatched. The CDR3 covers 17 residues. In germline, CDR1 is MNHEY, CDR2 SMNVEV (reference sequence). This CDR3 is CASSSGLAGVGTDTQYF. The DNA for the CDR3 is TGTGCCAGCAGTTCGGGACTAGCGGGAGTGGGCACAGATACGCAGTATTTT.

The genes are TRBV27 and TRBJ2-5; 7 bases are shared with TRBD2. Trimming cost V 5 bases and J 4 bases; bases outside gene matches: 13. Per germline, CDR1 MNHEY and CDR2 SMNVEV (reference sequence). The CDR3 covers 16 residues. CDR3 loop: CASSPIHSAGAETQYF. The CDR3 DNA is TGTGCCAGCAGTCCGATCCATTCGGCGGGAGCAGAGACCCAGTACTTC.

In the case of this clone: The sample holds other DNA sequences that translate to the same CDR3. The rearrangement joins TRBV7-9 to TRBJ2-7; D gene ambiguous. V lost 5 bases and J 4 bases, leaving 6 bases between the germline ends. The CDR3 is 11 residues long. CDR1 and CDR2 from the germline V gene are SEHNR and FQNEAQ (reference sequence). The CDR3 here is CASSPLYEQYF. CDR3 in DNA: TGTGCCAGCAGCCCCTTGTACGAGCAGTACTTC.